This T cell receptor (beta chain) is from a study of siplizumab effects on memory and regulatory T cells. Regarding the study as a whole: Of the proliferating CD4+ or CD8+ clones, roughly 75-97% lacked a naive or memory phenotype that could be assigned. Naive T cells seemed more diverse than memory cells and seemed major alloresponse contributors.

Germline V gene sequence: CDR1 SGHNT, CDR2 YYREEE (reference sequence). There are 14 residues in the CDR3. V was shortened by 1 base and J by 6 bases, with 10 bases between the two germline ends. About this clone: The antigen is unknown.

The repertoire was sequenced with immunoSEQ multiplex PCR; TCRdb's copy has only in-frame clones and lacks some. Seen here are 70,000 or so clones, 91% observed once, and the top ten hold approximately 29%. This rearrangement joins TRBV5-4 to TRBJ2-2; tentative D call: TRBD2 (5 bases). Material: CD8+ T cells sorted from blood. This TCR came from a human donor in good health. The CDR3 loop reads CASSLPGAAGELFF. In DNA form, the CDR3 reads TGTGCCAGCAGCTTGCCCGGAGCGGCCGGGGAGCTGTTTTTT. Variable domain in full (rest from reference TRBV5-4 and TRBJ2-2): ETGVTQSPTHLIKTRGQQVTLRCSSQSGHNTVSWYQQALGQGPQFIFQYYREEENGRGNFPPRFSGLQFPNYSSELNVNALELDDSALYLCASSLPGAAGELFFGEGSRLTVL.